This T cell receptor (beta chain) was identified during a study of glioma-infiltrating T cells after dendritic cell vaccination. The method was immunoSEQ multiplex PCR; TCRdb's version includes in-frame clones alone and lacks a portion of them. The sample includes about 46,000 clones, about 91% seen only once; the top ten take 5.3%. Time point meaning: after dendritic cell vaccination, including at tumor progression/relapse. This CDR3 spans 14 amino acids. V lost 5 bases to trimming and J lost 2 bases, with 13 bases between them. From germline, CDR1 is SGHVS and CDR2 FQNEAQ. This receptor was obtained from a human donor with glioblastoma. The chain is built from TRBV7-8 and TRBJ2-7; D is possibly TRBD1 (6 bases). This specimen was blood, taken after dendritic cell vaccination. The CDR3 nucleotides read TGTGCCAGCAGCCGTAGAGGACAGACCTACGAGCAGTACTTC. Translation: CASSRRGQTYEQYF.